The next 8 T cell receptor beta chains were all read from a single sample in a study of blood T cell repertoires in COVID-19. Sequencing was performed with immunoSEQ multiplex PCR; in TCRdb, only in-frame clones are kept and a portion is missing. The repertoire has under 20,000 clones, around 80% of them found once; the top ten carry over 7.5%. The sample comprised peripheral blood. The receptors here all came from a man between 60 and 70 years old with acute or convalescent COVID-19.

By sample share, this clone is medium-sized. The chain carries TRBV10-2 and TRBJ1-2; 7 nucleotides line up with TRBD1. V shed 8 bases, J shed 2 bases, and the junction held 8 bases outside the gene matches. The CDR3 has 14 amino acids. Germline lookup yields CDR1 WSHSY and CDR2 SAAADI. CDR3: CASSGTEHNYGYTF. The CDR3 nucleotides read TGCGCCAGCTCTGGGACAGAGCACAACTATGGCTACACCTTC.

V gene TRBV5-1 combines with J gene TRBJ1-1; D call uncertain. This CDR3 is 15 amino acids long. The V end was cut by 4 bases, the J end by 4 bases, with 17 bases between. Germline V gene data show CDR1 as SGHRS and CDR2 as YFSETQ. As DNA, the CDR3 is TGCGCCAGCAGCAATCAAGCGGCGGGGTTCACTGAAGCTTTCTTT. Its translation is CASSNQAAGFTEAFF.

This clone showed up just once. The DNA for the CDR3 is TGTGCCAGCGCGTCTTGGGGCCCAGGAGAAGGCTACACCTTC. It is translated as CASASWGPGEGYTF. The gene calls are TRBV2 and TRBJ1-2, with D perhaps matching TRBD1 (5 bases). This CDR3 has 14 amino acids. The germline V gene has CDR1 SNHLY and CDR2 FYNNEI. Trimming pared 8 bases from V and 8 bases from J, leaving 21 bases between.

This chain links TRBV7-2 with TRBJ2-3; 8 bases are a match to TRBD2. Germline lookup yields CDR1 SGHTA and CDR2 FQGNSA. V trimming: 5 bases; J trimming: 2 bases; junction bases outside the gene matches: 6. This CDR3 has 15 residues. Here the CDR3 reads CASSTGLAYTDTQYF. CDR3 DNA sequence: TGTGCCAGCAGCACCGGACTAGCCTACACAGATACGCAGTATTTT. Complete variable domain (other parts from reference TRBV7-2 and TRBJ2-3): GAGVSQSPSNKVTEKGKDVELRCDPISGHTALYWYRQSLGQGLEFLIYFQGNSAPDKSGLPSDRFSAERTGGSVSTLTIQRTQQEDSAVYLCASSTGLAYTDTQYFGPGTRLTVL.

This rearrangement joins TRBV30 to TRBJ2-7, with D hard to call. The V end was cut by 4 bases, the J end by 5 bases, with 18 bases between. This CDR3 contains 14 residues. Per the germline V gene, CDR1 is GTSNPN and CDR2 is SVGIG (reference sequence). The CDR3: CAWTYGPGMDEQYF. The DNA of the CDR3 is TGTGCCTGGACTTACGGCCCAGGAATGGACGAGCAGTACTTC.

The chain recombines TRBV24-1 with TRBJ2-3; 7 bases map to TRBD1. Germline loops: CDR1 KGHDR, CDR2 SFDVKD. The J segment lost 6 bases and the V segment lost 6 bases, leaving 11 bases of the junction unmatched. CDR3 length: 15 residues. The CDR3 DNA sequence: TGTGCCACCAGTCGAGCGTCAGGGGGTTCGGATACGCAGTATTTT. Amino acids: CATSRASGGSDTQYF.

The J gene is TRBJ2-3, the V gene TRBV19; D is undetermined. The CDR3 loop spans 14 amino acids. V was pared by 6 bases and J by 2 bases, with 12 bases between. The V gene's germline CDR1 is LNHDA and CDR2 SQIVND (reference sequence). The CDR3 here is CASSPTGSTDTQYF. Here the CDR3 DNA reads TGTGCCAGTAGCCCGACTGGGTCCACAGATACGCAGTATTTT.

The table lists this clone with a few counts. The genes are TRBV30 and TRBJ1-4; D is perhaps TRBD1 (6 bases). The CDR3 has 13 residues. V dropped 2 bases and J dropped 3 bases, with 7 bases sitting between them. Germline V gene lookup returns CDR1 GTSNPN and CDR2 SVGIG (reference sequence). In DNA form, the CDR3 reads TGTGCCTGGAGTTGGACAGCTAATGAAAAACTGTTTTTT. Amino acids: CAWSWTANEKLFF.